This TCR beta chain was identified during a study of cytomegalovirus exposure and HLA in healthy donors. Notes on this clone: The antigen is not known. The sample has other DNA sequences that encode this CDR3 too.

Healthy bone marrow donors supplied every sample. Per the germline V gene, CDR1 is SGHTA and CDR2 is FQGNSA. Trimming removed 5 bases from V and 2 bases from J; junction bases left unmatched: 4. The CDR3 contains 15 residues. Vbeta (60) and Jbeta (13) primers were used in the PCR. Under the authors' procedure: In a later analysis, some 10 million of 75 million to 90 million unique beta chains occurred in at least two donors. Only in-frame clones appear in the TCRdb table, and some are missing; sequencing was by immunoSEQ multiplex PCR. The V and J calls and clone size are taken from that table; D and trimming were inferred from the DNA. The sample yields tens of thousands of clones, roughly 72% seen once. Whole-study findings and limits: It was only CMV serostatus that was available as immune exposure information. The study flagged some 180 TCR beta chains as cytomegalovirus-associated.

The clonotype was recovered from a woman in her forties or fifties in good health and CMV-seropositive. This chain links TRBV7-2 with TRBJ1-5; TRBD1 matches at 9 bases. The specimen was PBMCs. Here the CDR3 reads CASSARTGGNQPQHF. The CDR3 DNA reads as TGTGCCAGCAGCGCGCGGACAGGGGGCAATCAGCCCCAGCATTTT.